This T cell receptor (beta chain) comes out of a study of cytomegalovirus exposure and HLA in healthy donors. Study findings and constraints: In the roughly 120 validation repertoires, a later analysis found that first-cohort TCR clusters tended to co-occur. Reportedly, diagnosis of cytomegalovirus status by the classifier showed high specificity and sensitivity.

Clones were sequenced by immunoSEQ multiplex PCR, and TCRdb holds only the in-frame ones, with some missing. The repertoire has approximately 300,000 clones, roughly 85% of them found once; the top ten carry 0.75% to 0.85%. About this clone: Its antigen is as yet unknown.

V was shortened by 1 base and J by 6 bases, with 13 bases between the two germline ends. Germline CDR1 and CDR2: MDHEN and SYDVKM. The CDR3 is made up of 15 amino acids. Sequencing input: PBMCs. The receptor's source is a woman aged 18 to 35 in good health and CMV-seronegative. This sequence joins TRBV28 and TRBJ1-5; a weak D match, TRBD1 (5 bases). CDR3 nucleotides: TGTGCCAGCAGTTTATTTCTGCAGGGCATTCAGCCCCAGCATTTT. This codes for CASSLFLQGIQPQHF.